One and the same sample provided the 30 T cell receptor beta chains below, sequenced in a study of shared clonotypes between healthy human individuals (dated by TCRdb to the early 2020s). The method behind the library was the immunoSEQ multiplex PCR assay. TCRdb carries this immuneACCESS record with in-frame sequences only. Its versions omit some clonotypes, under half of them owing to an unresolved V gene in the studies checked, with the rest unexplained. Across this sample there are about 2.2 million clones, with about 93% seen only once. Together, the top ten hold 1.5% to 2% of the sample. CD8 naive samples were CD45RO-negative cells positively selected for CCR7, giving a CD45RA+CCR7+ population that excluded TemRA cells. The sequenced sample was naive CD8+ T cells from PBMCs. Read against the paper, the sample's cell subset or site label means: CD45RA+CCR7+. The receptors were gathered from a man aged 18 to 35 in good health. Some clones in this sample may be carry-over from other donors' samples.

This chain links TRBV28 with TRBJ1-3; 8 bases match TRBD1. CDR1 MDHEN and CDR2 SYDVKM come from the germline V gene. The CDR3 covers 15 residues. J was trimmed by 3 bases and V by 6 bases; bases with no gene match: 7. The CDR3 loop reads CASSPRGRGGNTIYF. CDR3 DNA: TGTGCCAGCAGCCCCAGGGGGCGCGGTGGAAACACCATATATTTT.

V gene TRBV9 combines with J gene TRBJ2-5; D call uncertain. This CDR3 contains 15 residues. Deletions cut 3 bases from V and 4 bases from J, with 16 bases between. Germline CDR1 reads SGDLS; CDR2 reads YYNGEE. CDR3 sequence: CASSAGPGLTETQYF. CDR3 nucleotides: TGTGCCAGCAGCGCAGGACCGGGCCTGACAGAGACCCAGTACTTC.

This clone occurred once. Here the CDR3 DNA reads TGTGCCAGCAGCTTGTCTACGGGGATCCACGAGCAGTACTTC. It specifies CASSLSTGIHEQYF. The chain uses TRBV5-6 and TRBJ2-7; weak D call: TRBD2 (5 bases). This CDR3 has 14 amino acids. From germline, CDR1 is SGHDT and CDR2 YYEEEE. The V gene lost 1 base and the J gene lost 5 bases, with 13 bases spanning the gap. The variable domain in full, completed from reference TRBV5-6 and TRBJ2-7, reads DAGVTQSPTHLIKTRGQQVTLRCSPKSGHDTVSWYQQALGQGPQFIFQYYEEEERQRGNFPDRFSGHQFPNYSSELNVNALLLGDSALYLCASSLSTGIHEQYFGPGTRLTVT.

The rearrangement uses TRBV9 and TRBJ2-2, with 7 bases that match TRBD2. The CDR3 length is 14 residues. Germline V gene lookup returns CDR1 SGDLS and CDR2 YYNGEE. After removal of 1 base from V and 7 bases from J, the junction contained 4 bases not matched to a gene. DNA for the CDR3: TGTGCCAGCAGCGTAAGACTAGCTGGCGGGGAGCTGTTTTTT. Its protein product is CASSVRLAGGELFF.

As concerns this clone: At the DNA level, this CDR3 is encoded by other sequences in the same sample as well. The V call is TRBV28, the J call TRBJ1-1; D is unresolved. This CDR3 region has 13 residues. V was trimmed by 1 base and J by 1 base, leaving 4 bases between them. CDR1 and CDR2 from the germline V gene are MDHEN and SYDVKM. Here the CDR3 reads CASSLSPNTEAFF. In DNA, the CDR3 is TGTGCCAGCAGTTTATCACCGAACACTGAAGCTTTCTTT.

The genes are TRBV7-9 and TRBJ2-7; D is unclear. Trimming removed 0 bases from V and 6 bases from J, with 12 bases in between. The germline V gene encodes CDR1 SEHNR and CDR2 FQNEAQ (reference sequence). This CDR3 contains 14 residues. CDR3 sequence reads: CASSLARTTREQYF. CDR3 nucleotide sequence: TGTGCCAGCAGCTTAGCGCGTACCACCCGCGAGCAGTACTTC.

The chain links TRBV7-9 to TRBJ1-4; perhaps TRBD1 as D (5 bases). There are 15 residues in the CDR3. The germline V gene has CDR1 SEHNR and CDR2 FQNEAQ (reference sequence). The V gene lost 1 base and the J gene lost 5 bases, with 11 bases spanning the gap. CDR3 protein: CASSLGPGNNEKLFF. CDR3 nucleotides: TGTGCCAGCAGCTTAGGACCAGGGAACAATGAAAAACTGTTTTTT.

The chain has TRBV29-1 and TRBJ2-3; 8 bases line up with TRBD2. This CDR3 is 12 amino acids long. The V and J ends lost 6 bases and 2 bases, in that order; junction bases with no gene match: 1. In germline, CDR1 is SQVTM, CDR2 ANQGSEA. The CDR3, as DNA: TGCAGCGTACTAGCGGACACAGATACGCAGTATTTT. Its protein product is CSVLADTDTQYF.

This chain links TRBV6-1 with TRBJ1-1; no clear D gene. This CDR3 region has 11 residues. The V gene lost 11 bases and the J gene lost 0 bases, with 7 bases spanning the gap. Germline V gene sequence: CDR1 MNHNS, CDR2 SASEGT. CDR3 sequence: CAAQMNTEAFF. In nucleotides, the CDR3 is TGTGCCGCCCAGATGAACACTGAAGCTTTCTTT.

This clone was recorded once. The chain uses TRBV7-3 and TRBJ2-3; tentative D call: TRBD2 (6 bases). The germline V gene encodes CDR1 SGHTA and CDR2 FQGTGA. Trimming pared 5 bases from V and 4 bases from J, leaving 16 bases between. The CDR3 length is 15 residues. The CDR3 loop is CASSLNLAPPDTQYF. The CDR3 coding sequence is TGTGCCAGCAGCCTAAACCTAGCGCCTCCAGATACGCAGTATTTT.

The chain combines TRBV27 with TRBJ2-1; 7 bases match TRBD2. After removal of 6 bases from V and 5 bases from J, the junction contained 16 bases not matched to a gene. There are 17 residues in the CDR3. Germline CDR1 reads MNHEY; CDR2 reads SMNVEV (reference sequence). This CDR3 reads CASSLKRGGIRDNEQFF. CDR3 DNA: TGTGCCAGCAGCCTGAAGCGGGGCGGGATAAGAGACAATGAGCAGTTCTTC.

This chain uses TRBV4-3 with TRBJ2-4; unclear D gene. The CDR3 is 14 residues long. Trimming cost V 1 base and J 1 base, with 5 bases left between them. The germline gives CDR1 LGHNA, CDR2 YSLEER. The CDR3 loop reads CASSQGAAKNIQYF. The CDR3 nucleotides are TGCGCCAGCAGCCAAGGTGCTGCCAAAAACATTCAGTACTTC.

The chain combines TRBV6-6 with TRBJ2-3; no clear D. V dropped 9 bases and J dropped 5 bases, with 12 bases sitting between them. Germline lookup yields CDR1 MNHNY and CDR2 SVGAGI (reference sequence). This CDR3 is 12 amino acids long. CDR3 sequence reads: CASGPALDTQYF. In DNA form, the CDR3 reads TGTGCCAGTGGGCCAGCCCTAGATACGCAGTATTTT.

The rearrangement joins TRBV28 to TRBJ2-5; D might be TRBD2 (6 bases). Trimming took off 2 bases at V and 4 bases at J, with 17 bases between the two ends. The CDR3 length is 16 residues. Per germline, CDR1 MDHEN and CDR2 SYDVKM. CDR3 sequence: CASSLGVRKGGETQYF. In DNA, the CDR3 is TGTGCCAGCAGTTTAGGGGTCAGGAAGGGAGGAGAGACCCAGTACTTC. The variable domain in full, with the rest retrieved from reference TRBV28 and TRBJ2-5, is DVKVTQSSRYLVKRTGEKVFLECVQDMDHENMFWYRQDPGLGLRLIYFSYDVKMKEKGDIPEGYSVSREKKERFSLILESASTNQTSMYLCASSLGVRKGGETQYFGPGTRLLVL.

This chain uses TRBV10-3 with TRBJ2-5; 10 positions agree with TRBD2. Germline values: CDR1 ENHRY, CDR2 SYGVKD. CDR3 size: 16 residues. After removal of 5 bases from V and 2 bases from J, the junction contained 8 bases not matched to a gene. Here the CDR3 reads CAISSGLAEIQETQYF. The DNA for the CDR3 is TGTGCCATCAGTTCCGGACTAGCGGAAATACAAGAGACCCAGTACTTC.

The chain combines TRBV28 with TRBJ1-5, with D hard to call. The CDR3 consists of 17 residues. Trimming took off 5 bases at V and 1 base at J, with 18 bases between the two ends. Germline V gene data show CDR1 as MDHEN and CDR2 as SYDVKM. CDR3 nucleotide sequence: TGTGCCAGCAGTCTCTCGACGGGAGGAGAAAGCAATCAGCCCCAGCATTTT. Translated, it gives CASSLSTGGESNQPQHF.

The CDR3 sequence is CASSRDRGVYGYTF. CDR3 in DNA: TGTGCCAGCAGCCGAGACAGGGGAGTCTATGGCTACACCTTC. This chain links TRBV7-9 with TRBJ1-2; TRBD1 matches 8 bases. V was clipped by 5 bases and J by 4 bases; unmatched bases: 6. The CDR3 is 14 residues long. Germline lookup yields CDR1 SEHNR and CDR2 FQNEAQ (reference sequence).

The DNA for the CDR3 is TGTGCCAGCAGCGACTTTTACGAGCAGTACTTC. Protein sequence: CASSDFYEQYF. The genes are TRBV11-2 and TRBJ2-7; no reliable D call. The CDR3 loop spans 11 amino acids. Per the germline V gene, CDR1 is SGHAT and CDR2 is FQNNGV. Trimming took 5 bases from V and 4 from J, leaving 6 bases between them.

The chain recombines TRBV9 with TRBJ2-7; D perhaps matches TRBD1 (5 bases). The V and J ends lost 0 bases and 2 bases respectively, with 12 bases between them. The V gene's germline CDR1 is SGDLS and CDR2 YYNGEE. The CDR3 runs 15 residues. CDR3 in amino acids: CASSVGGALTYEQYF. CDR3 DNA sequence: TGTGCCAGCAGCGTAGGTGGGGCTCTCACCTACGAGCAGTACTTC.

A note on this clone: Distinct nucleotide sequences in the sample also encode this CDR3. As DNA, the CDR3 is TGCAGTGCCAGGGGGCCATACGAGCAGTACTTC. Encoded protein: CSARGPYEQYF. The rearrangement uses TRBV20-1 and TRBJ2-7; 8 positions match TRBD1. With 6 bases clipped from V and 4 bases from J, the junction kept 2 bases outside the gene matches. CDR1 DFQATT and CDR2 SNEGSKA come from the germline V gene (reference sequence). The CDR3 has 11 amino acids.

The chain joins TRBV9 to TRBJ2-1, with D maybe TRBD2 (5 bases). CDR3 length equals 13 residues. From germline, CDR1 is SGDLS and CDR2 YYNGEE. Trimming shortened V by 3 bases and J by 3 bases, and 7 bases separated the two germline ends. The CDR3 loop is CASSADFYNEQFF. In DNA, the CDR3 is TGTGCCAGCAGCGCGGACTTCTACAATGAGCAGTTCTTC.

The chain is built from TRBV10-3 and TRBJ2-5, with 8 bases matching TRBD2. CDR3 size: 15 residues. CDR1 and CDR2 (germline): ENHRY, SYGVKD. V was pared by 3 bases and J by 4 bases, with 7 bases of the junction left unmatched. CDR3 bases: TGTGCCATCAGTGAAAGAGGGCTAGCGGGAGAGACCCAGTACTTC. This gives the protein CAISERGLAGETQYF.

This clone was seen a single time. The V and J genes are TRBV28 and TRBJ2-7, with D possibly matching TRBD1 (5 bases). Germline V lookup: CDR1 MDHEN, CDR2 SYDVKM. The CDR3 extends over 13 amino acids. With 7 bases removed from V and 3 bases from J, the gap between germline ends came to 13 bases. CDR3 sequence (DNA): TGTGCCAGCATCTTCGGGCAGGGCTACGAGCAGTACTTC. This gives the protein CASIFGQGYEQYF. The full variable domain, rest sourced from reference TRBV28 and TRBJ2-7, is DVKVTQSSRYLVKRTGEKVFLECVQDMDHENMFWYRQDPGLGLRLIYFSYDVKMKEKGDIPEGYSVSREKKERFSLILESASTNQTSMYLCASIFGQGYEQYFGPGTRLTVT.

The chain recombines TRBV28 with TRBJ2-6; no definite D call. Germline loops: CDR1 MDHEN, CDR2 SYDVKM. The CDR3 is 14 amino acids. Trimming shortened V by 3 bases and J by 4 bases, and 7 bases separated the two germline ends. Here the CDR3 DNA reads TGTGCCAGCAGTTTTGTCACAGGGGCCAACGTCCTGACTTTC. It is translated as CASSFVTGANVLTF. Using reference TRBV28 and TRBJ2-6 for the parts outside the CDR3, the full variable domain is DVKVTQSSRYLVKRTGEKVFLECVQDMDHENMFWYRQDPGLGLRLIYFSYDVKMKEKGDIPEGYSVSREKKERFSLILESASTNQTSMYLCASSFVTGANVLTFGAGSRLTVL.

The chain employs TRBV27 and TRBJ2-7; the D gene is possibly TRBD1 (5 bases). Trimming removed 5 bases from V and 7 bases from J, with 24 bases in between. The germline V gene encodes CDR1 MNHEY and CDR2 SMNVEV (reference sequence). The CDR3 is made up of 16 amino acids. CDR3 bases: TGTGCCAGCAGTCGAGCCCCAGGGAACCCACCTGGAGAGCAGTACTTC. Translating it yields CASSRAPGNPPGEQYF.

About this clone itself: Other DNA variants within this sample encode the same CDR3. CDR3 sequence reads: CASSGTGPYEQYF. CDR3 coding DNA: TGTGCCAGCAGCGGGACAGGGCCCTACGAGCAGTACTTC. The chain combines TRBV28 with TRBJ2-7; TRBD1 matches 9 bases. The ends lost 6 bases at V and 2 bases at J; junction bases unmatched: 2. The CDR3 totals 13 residues. Per germline, CDR1 MDHEN and CDR2 SYDVKM. Drawing the rest from reference TRBV28 and TRBJ2-7, the complete variable domain is DVKVTQSSRYLVKRTGEKVFLECVQDMDHENMFWYRQDPGLGLRLIYFSYDVKMKEKGDIPEGYSVSREKKERFSLILESASTNQTSMYLCASSGTGPYEQYFGPGTRLTVT.

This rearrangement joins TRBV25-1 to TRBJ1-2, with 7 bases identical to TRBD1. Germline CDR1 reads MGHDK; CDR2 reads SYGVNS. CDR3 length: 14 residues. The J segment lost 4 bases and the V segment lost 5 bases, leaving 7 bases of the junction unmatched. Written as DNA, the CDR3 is TGTGCCAGCAGTCCGGGACAGATCCTCTATGGCTACACCTTC. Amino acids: CASSPGQILYGYTF.

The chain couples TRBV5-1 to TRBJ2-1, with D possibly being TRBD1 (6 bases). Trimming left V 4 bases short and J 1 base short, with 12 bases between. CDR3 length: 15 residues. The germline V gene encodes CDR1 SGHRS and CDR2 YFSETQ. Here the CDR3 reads CASSLGHRSYNEQFF. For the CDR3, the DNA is TGCGCCAGCAGCCTGGGACATAGGTCCTACAATGAGCAGTTCTTC.

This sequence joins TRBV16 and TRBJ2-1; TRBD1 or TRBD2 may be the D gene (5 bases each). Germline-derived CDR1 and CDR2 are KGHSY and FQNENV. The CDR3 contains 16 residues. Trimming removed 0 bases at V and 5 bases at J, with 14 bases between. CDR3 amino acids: CASSQSLGARDNEQFF. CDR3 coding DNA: TGTGCCAGCAGCCAATCATTGGGAGCCAGGGACAATGAGCAGTTCTTC. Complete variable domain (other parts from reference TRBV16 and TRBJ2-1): GEEVAQTPKHLVRGEGQKAKLYCAPIKGHSYVFWYQQVLKNEFKFLISFQNENVFDETGMPKERFSAKCLPNSPCSLEIQATKLEDSAVYFCASSQSLGARDNEQFFGPGTRLTVL.

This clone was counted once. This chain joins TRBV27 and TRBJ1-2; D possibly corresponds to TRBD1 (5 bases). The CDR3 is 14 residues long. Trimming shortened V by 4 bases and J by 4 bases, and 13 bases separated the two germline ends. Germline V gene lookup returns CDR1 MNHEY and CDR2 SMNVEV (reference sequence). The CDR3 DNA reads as TGTGCCAGCAGTTCCAGGGATGCCGCCTATGGCTACACCTTC. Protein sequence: CASSSRDAAYGYTF.